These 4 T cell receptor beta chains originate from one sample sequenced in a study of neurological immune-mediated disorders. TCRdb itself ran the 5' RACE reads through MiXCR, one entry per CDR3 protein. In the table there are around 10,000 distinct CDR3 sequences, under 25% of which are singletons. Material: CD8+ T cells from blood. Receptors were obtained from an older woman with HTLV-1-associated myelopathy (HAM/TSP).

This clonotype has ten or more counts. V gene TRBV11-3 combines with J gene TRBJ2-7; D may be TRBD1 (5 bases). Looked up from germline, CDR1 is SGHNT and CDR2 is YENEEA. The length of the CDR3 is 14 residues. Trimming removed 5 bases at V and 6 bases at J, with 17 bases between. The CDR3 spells CASSPDREAVEQYF. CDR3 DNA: TGTGCCAGCAGCCCTGACAGAGAGGCTGTCGAGCAGTACTTC.

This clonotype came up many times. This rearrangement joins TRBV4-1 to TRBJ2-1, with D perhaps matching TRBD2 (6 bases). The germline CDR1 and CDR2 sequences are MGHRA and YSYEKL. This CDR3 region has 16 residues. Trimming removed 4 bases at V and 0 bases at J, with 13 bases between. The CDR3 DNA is TGCGCCAGCAGCCGCAGGGCGGGGAGCTCCTACAATGAGCAGTTCTTC. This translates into CASSRRAGSSYNEQFF.

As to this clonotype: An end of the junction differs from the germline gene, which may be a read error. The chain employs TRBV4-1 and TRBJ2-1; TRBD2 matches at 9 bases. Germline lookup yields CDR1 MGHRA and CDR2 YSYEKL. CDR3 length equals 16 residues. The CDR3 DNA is TGCGCCAGCACCCAAGCCGGCGGGGGGGCGGCCAATGAGCAGTTCTTC. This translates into CASTQAGGGAANEQFF.

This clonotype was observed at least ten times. In DNA, the CDR3 is TGTGCCTGGAGTATGCAGGGCCGTCAGCCCCAGCATTTT. Translated: CAWSMQGRQPQHF. The rearrangement joins TRBV30 to TRBJ1-5; D might be TRBD1 (5 bases). CDR3 length equals 13 residues. The V and J ends lost 2 bases and 6 bases respectively, with 11 bases between them. Germline loops: CDR1 GTSNPN, CDR2 SVGIG (reference sequence).